The 6 T cell receptor beta chains below all came from one sample that was sequenced in a study of T cells in women clearing cervical HPV infection. The protocol was immunoSEQ multiplex PCR, while the TCRdb copy is restricted to in-frame clones and leaves out a portion. The sample table sets out 30,000 to 45,000 clones. The sample consisted of blood buffy coat. The receptors here all came from a woman aged 18 to 75 with a cervical HPV16 infection that either progressed to CIN3+ or cleared (not recorded which).

As regards this clone: The CDR3 goes on 3 residues after the read ends, and that part is filled in from the germline J gene. This chain uses TRBV20-1 with TRBJ2-5; D is possibly TRBD1 (5 bases). This CDR3 has 13 residues. V was clipped by 6 bases and J by 2 bases, with 13 bases between them. Germline assignment: CDR1 DFQATT and CDR2 SNEGSKA (reference sequence). CDR3 DNA, as far as it was read: TGCAGTGCACCCAGCGACAGACAAGAGACC. The encoded protein is CSAPSDRQET. The CDR3 as a whole reads CSAPSDRQETQYF.

Notes on this clone: The read comes to an end 3 residues before the CDR3 does, leaving the germline J gene to fill in the end. The chain has TRBV11-2 and TRBJ2-3; TRBD1 matches 9 bases. The CDR3 is made up of 15 amino acids. The germline gives CDR1 SGHAT, CDR2 FQNNGV. CDR3 DNA (partial): TGTGCCAGCAGCTTAGGGACAGGGGCAGGCCAGCCG. Translating it yields CASSLGTGAGQP. The complete CDR3 protein is CASSLGTGAGQPQYF.

In regard to this clone: Read coverage stops 3 residues before the CDR3 terminus; the germline J gene supplies the remainder. This same CDR3 is encoded by further DNA sequences in the sample. The V call is TRBV20-1, the J call TRBJ1-2, with D possibly being TRBD1 (6 bases). Per the germline V gene, CDR1 is DFQATT and CDR2 is SNEGSKA (reference sequence). This CDR3 is 17 amino acids long. The sequenced part of the CDR3 DNA is TGCAGTGCTAGAGCACGGGGACAAACGAGGCGGATTTACGGC. Its protein product is CSARARGQTRRIYG. The CDR3 in full is CSARARGQTRRIYGYTF.

A word on this clone: Read data end 3 residues before the CDR3 end; the end is taken from the germline J gene. The chain carries TRBV5-1 and TRBJ2-3; 8 bases map to TRBD2. The V gene end was trimmed by 4 bases and the J gene end by 0 bases; junction bases not matched to a gene: 7. This CDR3 spans 16 amino acids. Germline V gives CDR1 SGHRS, CDR2 YFSETQ. CDR3 amino acids: CASSEGTRASTDTQYF. The sequenced part of the CDR3 DNA is TGCGCCAGCAGCGAAGGGACTAGGGCTAGCACAGATACG.

Note on this clone: The CDR3 end is not reached by the read, which stops 3 residues before it; the germline J gene fills it in. This sequence joins TRBV7-2 and TRBJ1-1; D perhaps matches TRBD1 (5 bases). Looked up from germline, CDR1 is SGHTA and CDR2 is FQGNSA. The CDR3 consists of 14 residues. Trimming left V 2 bases short and J 7 bases short, with 14 bases between. The CDR3 sequence is CASSLRGDAGEAFF. The covered CDR3 bases are TGTGCCAGCAGCTTACGAGGGGATGCAGGTGAA.

Remarks on this clone: The read falls 3 residues short of the CDR3 end, and the missing part is taken from the germline J gene. The V gene is TRBV7-2, the J gene TRBJ1-5, with D hard to call. The V gene lost 1 base and the J gene lost 6 bases, with 10 bases spanning the gap. CDR1 and CDR2 from the germline V gene are SGHTA and FQGNSA. The CDR3 extends over 14 amino acids. CDR3 DNA (partial): TGTGCCAGCAGCTTAGAGCCCCCCCCTCAGCCC. It codes for CASSLEPPPQP. The whole CDR3 region reads CASSLEPPPQPQHF. Full variable domain (outside the CDR3, taken from reference TRBV7-2 and TRBJ1-5): GAGVSQSPSNKVTEKGKDVELRCDPISGHTALYWYRQSLGQGLEFLIYFQGNSAPDKSGLPSDRFSAERTGGSVSTLTIQRTQQEDSAVYLCASSLEPPPQPQHFGDGTRLSIL.